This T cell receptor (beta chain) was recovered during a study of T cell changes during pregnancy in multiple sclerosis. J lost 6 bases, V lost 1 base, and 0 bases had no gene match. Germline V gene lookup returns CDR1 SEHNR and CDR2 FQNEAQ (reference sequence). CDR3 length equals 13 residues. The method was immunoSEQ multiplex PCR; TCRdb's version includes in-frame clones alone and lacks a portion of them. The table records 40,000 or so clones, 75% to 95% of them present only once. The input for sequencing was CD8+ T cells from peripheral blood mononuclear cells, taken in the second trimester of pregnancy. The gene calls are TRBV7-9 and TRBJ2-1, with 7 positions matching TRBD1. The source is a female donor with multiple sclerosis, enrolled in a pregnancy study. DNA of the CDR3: TGTGCCAGCAGCTTAGAGGGGGCCAATGAGCAGTTCTTC. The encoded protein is CASSLEGANEQFF.